This TCR beta chain stems from a study of blood T cells in healthy people across ages. This clonotype was counted only a few times. A second PCR of roughly 7 to 11 cycles used a sample-barcoded 5' primer and a J-beta primer mix. Using its own MiXCR run on the 5' RACE reads, TCRdb lists one record per CDR3 protein. The sample lists 700,000 to 800,000 distinct CDR3 sequences, 40% to 45% seen once, with roughly 20% in the top ten. V shed 2 bases, J shed 8 bases, and the junction held 7 bases outside the gene matches. In germline, CDR1 is SGHAT, CDR2 FQNNGV. The length of the CDR3 is 15 residues. The chain joins TRBV11-2 to TRBJ2-1; 9 nucleotides agree with TRBD2. The receptor's source is an older woman in good health. The specimen was blood. The CDR3 loop is CASSLRRGGRDEQFF. The CDR3 coding sequence is TGTGCCAGCAGCTTAAGGCGGGGGGGCCGCGATGAGCAGTTCTTC.